The 31 T cell receptor beta chains below all came from one sample that was sequenced in a study of cytomegalovirus exposure and HLA in healthy donors. With 60 Vbeta and 13 Jbeta primers, the PCR was carried out. Assay used: immunoSEQ multiplex PCR; TCRdb lists only in-frame clones, some missing. Among about 69,000 clones, 65% to 70% were seen once, and the ten largest hold approximately 11%. Sequenced input: PBMCs. Receptors were obtained from a woman between 25 and 40 years old in good health and CMV-seronegative.

The chain couples TRBV5-4 to TRBJ2-7; D may be TRBD2 (6 bases). CDR1 is SGHNT, CDR2 YYREEE, per germline (reference sequence). The CDR3 has 14 amino acids. V lost 0 bases, J lost 6 bases, and 13 bases lay in between. As DNA, the CDR3 is TGTGCCAGCAGCTTGGATCGGGAGATGGGCGAGCAGTACTTC. Translated, it gives CASSLDREMGEQYF.

For this clone: Other DNA sequences from this sample encode an identical CDR3 as well. The CDR3 sequence: CASSSRTAYGYTF. The DNA of the CDR3 is TGCGCCAGCAGCTCGAGGACAGCCTATGGCTACACCTTC. The J gene is TRBJ1-2, the V gene TRBV5-1, with D tentatively TRBD1 (6 bases). V was clipped by 3 bases and J by 4 bases, with 10 bases between them. The CDR3 has 13 residues. The V gene's germline CDR1 is SGHRS and CDR2 YFSETQ.

This clone was recorded once. The chain uses TRBV28 and TRBJ1-4, with TRBD1 as a possible D gene (5 bases). V was trimmed by 5 bases and J by 5 bases, leaving 12 bases between them. CDR3 size: 14 residues. CDR1 is MDHEN, CDR2 SYDVKM, per germline. The CDR3 bases are TGTGCCAGCAGTAACCGGGGGTTAAATGAAAAACTGTTTTTT. The encoded protein is CASSNRGLNEKLFF.

V usage is TRBV7-8 and J usage is TRBJ2-2, with TRBD1 matching 8 bases. The CDR3 is 16 residues long. Unmatched junction bases numbered 9, after V lost 5 bases and J lost 4 bases. Germline V gene data show CDR1 as SGHVS and CDR2 as FQNEAQ. In nucleotides, the CDR3 is TGTGCCAGCAGCAACCTACAGGGGACAGGCACCGGGGAGCTGTTTTTT. It encodes CASSNLQGTGTGELFF.

The table lists this clone with a few counts. Here the CDR3 reads CASRFSVHRPLFF. The CDR3, as DNA: TGTGCCAGCAGATTTAGCGTCCACCGGCCACTGTTTTTT. The chain couples TRBV7-4 to TRBJ1-4; D remains unclear. Germline loops: CDR1 SGHVT, CDR2 SQSDAQ. The CDR3 totals 13 residues. With 6 bases removed from V and 13 bases from J, the gap between germline ends came to 18 bases.

The genes are TRBV7-8 and TRBJ2-7; D is unresolved. The V end was cut by 1 base, the J end by 2 bases, with 3 bases between. The CDR3 consists of 12 residues. Germline V gene sequence: CDR1 SGHVS, CDR2 FQNEAQ. The CDR3 DNA reads TGTGCCAGCAGCTTAGACACCTACGAGCAGTACTTC. It specifies CASSLDTYEQYF.

This sequence joins TRBV6-1 and TRBJ1-5, with 8 bases that match TRBD1. CDR3 length: 14 residues. The germline V gene has CDR1 MNHNS and CDR2 SASEGT. V shed 6 bases and J 5 bases; nucleotides not matched to a gene: 6. This CDR3 reads CASRGTGGHQPQHF. CDR3 DNA: TGTGCCAGCAGGGGGACAGGAGGGCATCAGCCCCAGCATTTT.

This clone occurred once. The chain carries TRBV5-1 and TRBJ2-1; 14 nucleotides line up with TRBD2. The CDR3 covers 16 residues. In germline, CDR1 is SGHRS, CDR2 YFSETQ. Unmatched junction bases numbered 6, after V lost 5 bases and J lost 5 bases. The CDR3 DNA follows: TGCGCCAGCAGAAACCGACTAGCGGGGGGGGACAATGAGCAGTTCTTC. It translates to CASRNRLAGGDNEQFF. Full variable domain (remainder filled in from reference TRBV5-1 and TRBJ2-1): KAGVTQTPRYLIKTRGQQVTLSCSPISGHRSVSWYQQTPGQGLQFLFEYFSETQRNKGNFPGRFSGRQFSNSRSEMNVSTLELGDSALYLCASRNRLAGGDNEQFFGPGTRLTVL.

V and J are TRBV7-3 and TRBJ2-3, with 10 bases lining up with TRBD1. V shed 4 bases, J shed 3 bases, and the junction held 7 bases outside the gene matches. CDR1 SGHTA and CDR2 FQGTGA come from the germline V gene. CDR3 size: 16 residues. CDR3 DNA sequence: TGTGCCAGCAGCTCGGGACAGGGGTTAAGGACAGATACGCAGTATTTT. Translating gives CASSSGQGLRTDTQYF.

The chain links TRBV28 to TRBJ2-7; D unclear. Germline CDR1 and CDR2: MDHEN and SYDVKM. The V gene lost 1 base and the J gene lost 0 bases, with 13 bases spanning the gap. The CDR3 totals 16 residues. CDR3 nucleotide sequence: TGTGCCAGCAGTTTATCGGGTCTTCTTAGCTCCTACGAGCAGTACTTC. It encodes CASSLSGLLSSYEQYF.

This rearrangement joins TRBV7-9 to TRBJ2-5; no definite D call. Trimming removed 3 bases at V and 2 bases at J, with 4 bases between. Germline assignment: CDR1 SEHNR and CDR2 FQNEAQ (reference sequence). The CDR3 covers 12 residues. DNA of the CDR3: TGTGCCAGCAGCTTCACTCAAGAGACCCAGTACTTC. Translating gives CASSFTQETQYF.

This chain joins TRBV6-1 and TRBJ1-4; 8 bases agree with TRBD1. J was trimmed by 0 bases and V by 3 bases; bases with no gene match: 9. CDR3 size: 18 residues. The germline gives CDR1 MNHNS, CDR2 SASEGT. CDR3 in DNA: TGTGCCAGCAGTGACCGGGACAGGCGAGGGACAACTAATGAAAAACTGTTTTTT. Translating gives CASSDRDRRGTTNEKLFF.

The V call is TRBV5-1, the J call TRBJ1-1, with D perhaps TRBD1 (6 bases). The CDR3 is made up of 15 amino acids. With 9 bases removed from V and 1 base from J, the gap between germline ends came to 19 bases. Germline V gene data show CDR1 as SGHRS and CDR2 as YFSETQ. CDR3 loop: CATAGWPGQNTEAFF. DNA of the CDR3: TGCGCCACTGCGGGTTGGCCGGGACAGAACACTGAAGCTTTCTTT.

The V call is TRBV9, the J call TRBJ1-4; TRBD1 matches 7 bases. J lost 5 bases, V lost 0 bases, and 4 bases had no gene match. The CDR3 sequence is 15 residues long. The germline CDR1 and CDR2 sequences are SGDLS and YYNGEE. CDR3 in DNA: TGTGCCAGCAGCGTAGCAGGGGGTGGAAATGAAAAACTGTTTTTT. The encoded protein is CASSVAGGGNEKLFF.

The chain uses TRBV27 and TRBJ2-7, with TRBD2 identical over 11 bases. V was pared by 5 bases and J by 4 bases, with 4 bases of the junction left unmatched. Germline assignment: CDR1 MNHEY and CDR2 SMNVEV (reference sequence). This CDR3 region has 14 residues. In DNA form, the CDR3 reads TGTGCCAGCAGTCTAGGGACTAGCGGATACGAGCAGTACTTC. The encoded protein is CASSLGTSGYEQYF.

CDR3 coding DNA: TGTGCCAGCAGCCAAGAAAACTTGTCCAGGGGGCATGGCTACACCTTC. This codes for CASSQENLSRGHGYTF. The chain links TRBV4-2 to TRBJ1-2; 8 bases map to TRBD1. The CDR3 spans 16 residues. CDR1 and CDR2 from the germline V gene are LGHNA and YNFKEQ. The ends lost 0 bases at V and 6 bases at J; junction bases unmatched: 9.

The rearrangement joins TRBV5-6 to TRBJ1-5; 7 bases align to TRBD1. With V trimmed by 3 bases and J by 4 bases, 10 bases remained unmatched. This CDR3 is 16 amino acids long. CDR1 and CDR2 from the germline V gene are SGHDT and YYEEEE. This CDR3 is CASSSLGQRKNQPQHF. The CDR3, as DNA: TGTGCCAGCAGCTCCTTGGGACAGAGAAAGAATCAGCCCCAGCATTTT.

This chain links TRBV6-5 with TRBJ1-2, with TRBD1 matching 8 bases. The CDR3 extends over 14 amino acids. Looked up from germline, CDR1 is MNHEY and CDR2 is SVGAGI. The V segment lost 6 bases and the J segment 7 bases; nucleotides outside the gene matches: 10. The CDR3 DNA follows: TGTGCCAGCAGGACCCAGGGGGCGATGGGTGGCTACACCTTC. This gives the protein CASRTQGAMGGYTF.

This sequence joins TRBV4-2 and TRBJ2-3; D is uncertain. Per germline, CDR1 LGHNA and CDR2 YNFKEQ. The V end lost 0 bases, the J end lost 0 bases, and 7 bases lay between the germline ends. The CDR3 is 15 residues long. The CDR3, as DNA: TGTGCCAGCAGCCAAGAACAGTTCAGCACAGATACGCAGTATTTT. It specifies CASSQEQFSTDTQYF.

The CDR3 nucleotides are TGCAGCGTAATAGCGGCGATGCGGATCTATGAGCAGTTCTTC. Protein: CSVIAAMRIYEQFF. The chain is built from TRBV29-1 and TRBJ2-1; tentatively, D is TRBD2 (6 bases). CDR1 and CDR2 (germline): SQVTM, ANQGSEA. V lost 6 bases, J lost 8 bases, and 20 bases lay in between. CDR3 length: 14 amino acids.

CDR3 region: CASSLGAGTGEFF. The CDR3, as DNA: TGTGCCAGCAGCTTAGGCGCCGGGACAGGGGAGTTCTTC. This chain joins TRBV11-2 and TRBJ2-1; TRBD1 aligns across 10 bases. The CDR3 consists of 13 residues. Germline trimming cut 1 base from V and 14 bases from J; bases unmatched to any gene: 5. Germline CDR1 SGHAT, CDR2 FQNNGV. Together with reference TRBV11-2 and TRBJ2-1, the CDR3 gives the full variable domain: EAGVAQSPRYKIIEKRQSVAFWCNPISGHATLYWYQQILGQGPKLLIQFQNNGVVDDSQLPKDRFSAERLKGVDSTLKIQPAKLEDSAVYLCASSLGAGTGEFFGPGTRLTVL.

This clone came up once. This chain connects TRBV4-3 to TRBJ2-7; D may be TRBD1 (6 bases). The CDR3 length is 15 residues. Trimming left V 0 bases short and J 11 bases short, with 20 bases between. Germline V lookup: CDR1 LGHNA, CDR2 YSLEER. The CDR3 DNA is TGCGCCAGCAGCCAAGAAGGCAGGACTCGGGACACCAAGTACTTC. Protein sequence: CASSQEGRTRDTKYF.

This chain links TRBV6-1 with TRBJ1-1; 7 bases are a match to TRBD1. The CDR3 extends over 13 amino acids. Trimming cost V 2 bases and J 8 bases; bases outside gene matches: 5. In germline, CDR1 is MNHNS, CDR2 SASEGT. This CDR3 is CASSEQGGAEAFF. Here the CDR3 DNA reads TGTGCCAGCAGTGAACAGGGGGGCGCGGAAGCTTTCTTT.

V gene TRBV27 combines with J gene TRBJ1-1; the D gene is possibly TRBD1 (6 bases). This CDR3 has 14 residues. Germline lookup yields CDR1 MNHEY and CDR2 SMNVEV (reference sequence). V lost 5 bases to trimming and J lost 1 base, with 11 bases between them. The CDR3 sequence: CASSVIRGNTEAFF. The DNA of the CDR3 is TGTGCCAGCAGTGTAATCAGGGGGAACACTGAAGCTTTCTTT.

The chain recombines TRBV30 with TRBJ1-2, with D tentatively TRBD1 (6 bases). The length of the CDR3 is 12 residues. The germline CDR1 and CDR2 sequences are GTSNPN and SVGIG (reference sequence). V was clipped by 3 bases and J by 3 bases, with 8 bases between them. This CDR3 reads CAWSYRDYGYTF. For the CDR3, the DNA is TGTGCCTGGAGCTACAGGGACTATGGCTACACCTTC. The complete variable domain, with remaining parts taken from reference TRBV30 and TRBJ1-2, reads SQTIHQWPATLVQPVGSPLSLECTVEGTSNPNLYWYRQAAGRGLQLLFYSVGIGQISSEVPQNLSASRPQDRQFILSSKKLLLSDSGFYLCAWSYRDYGYTFGSGTRLTVV.

The chain links TRBV6-5 to TRBJ1-2; 11 bases map to TRBD1. V dropped 6 bases and J dropped 4; count of bases not matched to a gene: 4. CDR1 is MNHEY, CDR2 SVGAGI, per germline. The CDR3 is 14 amino acids. The CDR3 nucleotides are TGTGCCAGCAGGCTGGGACAGGGGGTCTATGGCTACACCTTC. It encodes CASRLGQGVYGYTF.

This chain uses TRBV6-1 with TRBJ2-5; 9 bases are shared with TRBD1. The last part of the DNA fits TRBJ2-7 better; the J call may be wrong. CDR1 and CDR2 (germline): MNHNS, SASEGT. This CDR3 region has 14 residues. The CDR3 region has the DNA TGTGCCAGCAGTGAAGGGACAGGGGAACACGAGCAGTACTTC. As protein: CASSEGTGEHEQYF.

The V call is TRBV5-6, the J call TRBJ1-5, with unresolved D. Trimming took off 1 base at V and 2 bases at J, with 10 bases between the two ends. The CDR3 totals 15 residues. The germline gives CDR1 SGHDT, CDR2 YYEEEE. This chain's CDR3 is CASSLMGTRNQPQHF. The DNA for the CDR3 is TGTGCCAGCAGCTTGATGGGCACCCGCAATCAGCCCCAGCATTTT.

The rearrangement links TRBV4-1 to TRBJ2-4; the D gene is possibly TRBD2 (5 bases). The CDR3 is 14 residues long. The germline V and J ends were trimmed by 0 bases and 8 bases, with 11 bases remaining between them. Per germline, CDR1 MGHRA and CDR2 YSYEKL. The CDR3 loop reads CASSQDGTSDIQYF. For the CDR3, the DNA is TGCGCCAGCAGCCAAGATGGAACTAGTGACATTCAGTACTTC.

This clone has a single count. The J gene is TRBJ1-1, the V gene TRBV7-9; 7 bases fit TRBD1. Germline CDR1 and CDR2: SEHNR and FQNEAQ (reference sequence). The J segment lost 4 bases and the V segment lost 4 bases, leaving 18 bases of the junction unmatched. This CDR3 region has 18 residues. CDR3 sequence reads: CASSSAGGQASSVTEAFF. CDR3 DNA: TGTGCCAGCAGCTCAGCGGGCGGACAGGCCTCTTCTGTCACTGAAGCTTTCTTT.

The chain couples TRBV6-6 to TRBJ1-5; 8 positions match TRBD1. This CDR3 comprises 14 residues. Germline V gene data show CDR1 as MNHNY and CDR2 as SVGAGI (reference sequence). The V segment lost 4 bases and the J segment 5 bases; nucleotides outside the gene matches: 4. The DNA for the CDR3 is TGTGCCAGCAGTTTGAGGACAGGGTATCAGCCCCAGCATTTT. It specifies CASSLRTGYQPQHF.